The 28 T cell receptor beta chains below were found in one sample sequenced in a study of T cell changes during pregnancy in multiple sclerosis. The data were produced by immunoSEQ multiplex PCR, yet TCRdb's version contains in-frame clones alone and is incomplete. Of about 60,000 clones in the sample, 85% to 95% were seen once. The material was peripheral blood, obtained in the first trimester of pregnancy. The receptors shown here come from a female donor with multiple sclerosis, enrolled in a pregnancy study.

The rearrangement joins TRBV13 to TRBJ1-6, with TRBD1 matching over 8 bases. Looked up from germline, CDR1 is PRHDT and CDR2 is FYEKMQ (reference sequence). The J segment lost 5 bases and the V segment lost 4 bases, leaving 4 bases of the junction unmatched. This CDR3 contains 15 residues. CDR3 DNA: TGTGCCAGCAGCTCAATGGGACAGGATAATTCACCCCTCCACTTT. Encoded protein: CASSSMGQDNSPLHF.

The DNA for the CDR3 is TGTGCCAGCAGCCCGCTAGCCAGTTCTGGAAACACCATATATTTT. The encoded protein is CASSPLASSGNTIYF. This chain links TRBV7-9 with TRBJ1-3; D unresolved. There are 15 residues in the CDR3. Per germline, CDR1 SEHNR and CDR2 FQNEAQ (reference sequence). V lost 5 bases and J lost 1, with 12 bases in between.

This chain connects TRBV4-2 to TRBJ1-2; D is ambiguous. Per germline, CDR1 LGHNA and CDR2 YNFKEQ. The germline V and J ends were trimmed by 1 base and 4 bases, with 7 bases remaining between them. This CDR3 is built from 13 residues. The CDR3 bases are TGTGCCAGCAGCCAAGGGGCCATCTATGGCTACACCTTC. This sequence encodes CASSQGAIYGYTF.

In this sample, this clone turned up once. The chain couples TRBV7-9 to TRBJ1-6; D perhaps matches TRBD1 (5 bases). CDR3 size: 16 residues. Trimming left V 0 bases short and J 7 bases short, with 13 bases between. Germline V gives CDR1 SEHNR, CDR2 FQNEAQ (reference sequence). The CDR3 loop is CASSLAVGQANSPLHF. The CDR3 coding sequence is TGTGCCAGCAGCTTAGCCGTGGGGCAAGCCAATTCACCCCTCCACTTT.

The chain recombines TRBV7-8 with TRBJ1-1; D gene uncertain. Per germline, CDR1 SGHVS and CDR2 FQNEAQ. The V and J ends lost 10 bases and 5 bases respectively, with 17 bases between them. The CDR3 is 13 amino acids. In DNA form, the CDR3 reads TGTGCCACCGCCTTGACTGGGTGGACTGAAGCTTTCTTT. This translates into CATALTGWTEAFF.

This rearrangement joins TRBV21-1 to TRBJ2-3; TRBD2 is taken as the D call from the table, unchecked against the DNA. TRBV21-1 is described as a pseudogene. The CDR3 runs 16 residues. This chain's CDR3 is CASSANSGGGADTQYF. The CDR3 region has the DNA TGTGCCAGCAGCGCAAATAGCGGGGGCGGGGCAGATACGCAGTATTTT.

The V gene is TRBV27, the J gene TRBJ2-1; D possibly corresponds to TRBD2 (6 bases). The CDR3 is 16 amino acids. V was shortened by 7 bases and J by 0 bases, with 16 bases between the two germline ends. The germline CDR1 and CDR2 sequences are MNHEY and SMNVEV (reference sequence). The CDR3 reads CASNLGTDSSYNEQFF. In nucleotides, the CDR3 is TGTGCCAGCAATCTGGGGACTGACAGCTCCTACAATGAGCAGTTCTTC.

In this sample, this clone turned up once. The rearrangement joins TRBV6-5 to TRBJ2-7; the match to TRBD2 covers 14 bases. The CDR3 spans 15 residues. Trimming at V came to 6 bases and at J to 6 bases, leaving 7 bases not matched to a gene. Germline CDR1 reads MNHEY; CDR2 reads SVGAGI. The CDR3: CASSRTSGGPREQYF. CDR3 DNA sequence: TGTGCCAGCAGCCGGACTAGCGGGGGGCCCCGCGAGCAGTACTTC.

The rearrangement links TRBV10-3 to TRBJ1-2; 9 bases fit TRBD1. Germline CDR1 and CDR2: ENHRY and SYGVKD. V was clipped by 0 bases and J by 4 bases; unmatched bases: 12. The CDR3 length is 18 residues. The CDR3 here is CAISESTGGGSRGYGYTF. The CDR3 nucleotides are TGTGCCATCAGTGAGTCGACAGGGGGGGGATCTCGTGGCTATGGCTACACCTTC.

The chain links TRBV29-1 to TRBJ1-2; D gene ambiguous. The CDR3 consists of 12 residues. Germline V lookup: CDR1 SQVTM, CDR2 ANQGSEA. Trimming stripped 2 bases from V and 1 base from J, with 5 bases between. In nucleotides, the CDR3 is TGCAGCGTTGAAAGAGATAACTATGGCTACACCTTC. The encoded protein is CSVERDNYGYTF. Based on the CDR3 plus reference TRBV29-1 and TRBJ1-2, the full variable domain is SAVISQKPSRDICQRGTSLTIQCQVDSQVTMMFWYRQQPGQSLTLIATANQGSEATYESGFVIDKFPISRPNLTFSTLTVSNMSPEDSSIYLCSVERDNYGYTFGSGTRLTVV.

The rearrangement uses TRBV2 and TRBJ2-4; D possibly corresponds to TRBD1 (6 bases). CDR3 length: 13 amino acids. The V and J ends lost 6 bases and 7 bases respectively, with 13 bases between them. Germline V lookup: CDR1 SNHLY, CDR2 FYNNEI. CDR3 residues: CASSPDSVNIQYF. Written as DNA, the CDR3 is TGTGCCAGCAGCCCGGACAGTGTGAACATTCAGTACTTC.

This rearrangement joins TRBV18 to TRBJ2-7; TRBD1 agrees at 7 bases. The CDR3 has 15 residues. Losses at the gene ends were 3 bases for V and 2 bases for J; bases not matched to a gene: 7. Germline-derived CDR1 and CDR2 are KGHSH and LQKENI. The CDR3 here is CASSPGQPITYEQYF. The CDR3 DNA follows: TGTGCCAGCTCACCGGGACAGCCCATTACCTACGAGCAGTACTTC.

The genes are TRBV7-6 and TRBJ1-1; possibly TRBD1 for D (5 bases). CDR1 is SGHVS, CDR2 FNYEAQ, per germline. The V end was cut by 5 bases, the J end by 1 base, with 11 bases between. This CDR3 comprises 14 residues. This CDR3 is CASSQVTGNTEAFF. CDR3 DNA sequence: TGTGCCAGCAGCCAAGTAACAGGGAACACTGAAGCTTTCTTT.

The V call is TRBV19, the J call TRBJ1-3; the D gene is possibly TRBD1 (5 bases). Trimming shortened V by 3 bases and J by 9 bases, and 9 bases separated the two germline ends. CDR3 length: 12 amino acids. The germline gives CDR1 LNHDA, CDR2 SQIVND (reference sequence). The CDR3 protein is CASSIIGGTIYF. CDR3 DNA: TGTGCCAGTAGTATCATCGGGGGCACCATATATTTT.

This rearrangement joins TRBV11-3 to TRBJ1-1, with D maybe TRBD1 (5 bases). CDR3 length: 13 amino acids. Looked up from germline, CDR1 is SGHNT and CDR2 is YENEEA. The V gene lost 5 bases and the J gene lost 8 bases, with 15 bases spanning the gap. CDR3 sequence (DNA): TGTGCCAGCAGCGTTGGGGGGAGGTCGGAAGCTTTCTTT. Translated: CASSVGGRSEAFF.

The table lists this clone with a count of one. The J gene is TRBJ1-3, the V gene TRBV9; D uncertain. Trimming stripped 4 bases from V and 0 bases from J, with 5 bases between. This CDR3 is 13 amino acids long. CDR1 SGDLS and CDR2 YYNGEE come from the germline V gene. The CDR3 loop reads CASSPGSGNTIYF. For the CDR3, the DNA is TGTGCCAGCAGCCCAGGCTCTGGAAACACCATATATTTT.

This chain connects TRBV5-6 to TRBJ2-3; TRBD1 matches 8 bases. This CDR3 is built from 16 residues. Germline V gives CDR1 SGHDT, CDR2 YYEEEE. V was clipped by 0 bases and J by 1 base; unmatched bases: 4. The CDR3 here is CASSLARGQGTDTQYF. CDR3 nucleotide sequence: TGTGCCAGCAGCTTGGCCAGGGGGCAGGGCACAGATACGCAGTATTTT.

The V call is TRBV7-6, the J call TRBJ2-1, with D possibly being TRBD2 (6 bases). This CDR3 comprises 18 residues. Germline assignment: CDR1 SGHVS and CDR2 FNYEAQ. V shed 2 bases and J shed 0 bases, with 17 bases lying between them. The CDR3 nucleotides read TGTGCCAGCAGCTTAAGTCGGGTCGGCGGGACCTCCTACAATGAGCAGTTCTTC. Translated: CASSLSRVGGTSYNEQFF.

This clone was observed a handful of times. The V gene is TRBV30, the J gene TRBJ1-1; D uncertain. The V gene lost 4 bases and the J gene lost 1 base, with 7 bases spanning the gap. The CDR3 is 12 amino acids. Germline-derived CDR1 and CDR2 are GTSNPN and SVGIG (reference sequence). The CDR3 coding sequence is TGTGCCTGGACTCCGGGGAACACTGAAGCTTTCTTT. Residues: CAWTPGNTEAFF.

J is TRBJ1-1 and V is TRBV19; D remains ambiguous. V lost 9 bases and J lost 1, with 6 bases in between. CDR1 and CDR2 (germline): LNHDA, SQIVND (reference sequence). The CDR3 loop spans 11 amino acids. CDR3 region: CASDKNTEAFF. The CDR3 nucleotides are TGTGCCAGCGACAAGAACACTGAAGCTTTCTTT. The variable domain in full, completed from reference TRBV19 and TRBJ1-1, reads DGGITQSPKYLFRKEGQNVTLSCEQNLNHDAMYWYRQDPGQGLRLIYYSQIVNDFQKGDIAEGYSVSREKKESFPLTVTSAQKNPTAFYLCASDKNTEAFFGQGTRLTVV.

This chain connects TRBV5-1 to TRBJ2-7; 13 nucleotides match TRBD2. The CDR3 runs 15 residues. CDR1 is SGHRS, CDR2 YFSETQ, per germline. J lost 2 bases, V lost 4 bases, and 3 bases had no gene match. The CDR3 reads CASSGTSGGAYEQYF. DNA of the CDR3: TGCGCCAGCAGCGGTACTAGCGGGGGGGCCTACGAGCAGTACTTC.

The rearrangement uses TRBV5-8 and TRBJ2-4; 10 nucleotides match TRBD1. Germline V CDR1 and CDR2: SGHTS, YDEGEE. CDR3 size: 16 residues. With V trimmed by 4 bases and J by 1 base, 5 bases remained unmatched. The CDR3 protein is CASSGRGQGAKNIQYF. CDR3 coding DNA: TGTGCCAGCAGCGGACGGGGACAGGGGGCCAAAAACATTCAGTACTTC.

The V call is TRBV6-5, the J call TRBJ2-2; maybe TRBD2 (5 bases). Germline V lookup: CDR1 MNHEY, CDR2 SVGAGI. This CDR3 has 14 residues. V was cut by 6 bases and J by 8 bases, with 16 bases left in between. The CDR3, as DNA: TGTGCCAGCAGCCTCGGACTGGGCACAGGGGAGCTGTTTTTT. It codes for CASSLGLGTGELFF.

V gene TRBV4-2 combines with J gene TRBJ1-5; the match to TRBD1 covers 7 bases. Germline V gene data show CDR1 as LGHNA and CDR2 as YNFKEQ. CDR3 length: 14 residues. V lost 4 bases to trimming and J lost 7 bases; unmatched junction nucleotides: 7. CDR3: CASSRTGDGQPQHF. CDR3 DNA: TGTGCCAGCAGCCGCACAGGGGACGGGCAGCCCCAGCATTTT.

The rearrangement joins TRBV7-2 to TRBJ2-3, with D maybe TRBD2 (5 bases). The CDR3 sequence is 14 residues long. Germline CDR1 SGHTA, CDR2 FQGNSA. V lost 1 base to trimming and J lost 2 bases, with 7 bases between them. Here the CDR3 DNA reads TGTGCCAGCAGCTTAGGAGGGATCACAGATACGCAGTATTTT. Amino acid sequence: CASSLGGITDTQYF.

This clone was seen once. This rearrangement joins TRBV5-1 to TRBJ2-1; no clear D gene. V was trimmed by 0 bases and J by 9 bases, leaving 7 bases between them. Germline CDR1 and CDR2: SGHRS and YFSETQ. The CDR3 covers 12 residues. The CDR3 spells CASSLGPTEQFF. CDR3 DNA: TGCGCCAGCAGCTTGGGTCCTACTGAGCAGTTCTTC.

The V call is TRBV6-1, the J call TRBJ2-5; 7 positions match TRBD1. This CDR3 region has 14 residues. V was pared by 4 bases and J by 1 base, with 3 bases of the junction left unmatched. CDR1 MNHNS and CDR2 SASEGT come from the germline V gene. The DNA of the CDR3 is TGTGCCAGCAGTGCAAGGGGGCTCCAAGAGACCCAGTACTTC. It yields the protein CASSARGLQETQYF.

The chain links TRBV15 to TRBJ2-7; a weak D match, TRBD2 (6 bases). Germline lookup yields CDR1 LNHNV and CDR2 YYDKDF (reference sequence). The CDR3 is 15 residues long. Deletions cut 6 bases from V and 6 bases from J, with 21 bases between. For the CDR3, the DNA is TGTGCCACCAGGATGGCGTTGGGAGGAGTTGGCGAGCAGTACTTC. Protein sequence: CATRMALGGVGEQYF.